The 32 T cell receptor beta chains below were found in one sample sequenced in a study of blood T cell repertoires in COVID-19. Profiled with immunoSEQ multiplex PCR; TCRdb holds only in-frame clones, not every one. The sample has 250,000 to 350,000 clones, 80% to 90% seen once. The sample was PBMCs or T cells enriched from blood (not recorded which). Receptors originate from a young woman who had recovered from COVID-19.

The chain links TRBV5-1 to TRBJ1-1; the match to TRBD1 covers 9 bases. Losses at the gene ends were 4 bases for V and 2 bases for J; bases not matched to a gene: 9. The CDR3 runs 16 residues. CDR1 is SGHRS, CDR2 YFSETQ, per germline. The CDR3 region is CASSPGQGYRNTEAFF. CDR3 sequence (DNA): TGCGCCAGCAGCCCGGGACAGGGCTATAGAAACACTGAAGCTTTCTTT. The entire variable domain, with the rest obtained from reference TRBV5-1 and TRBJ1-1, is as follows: KAGVTQTPRYLIKTRGQQVTLSCSPISGHRSVSWYQQTPGQGLQFLFEYFSETQRNKGNFPGRFSGRQFSNSRSEMNVSTLELGDSALYLCASSPGQGYRNTEAFFGQGTRLTVV.

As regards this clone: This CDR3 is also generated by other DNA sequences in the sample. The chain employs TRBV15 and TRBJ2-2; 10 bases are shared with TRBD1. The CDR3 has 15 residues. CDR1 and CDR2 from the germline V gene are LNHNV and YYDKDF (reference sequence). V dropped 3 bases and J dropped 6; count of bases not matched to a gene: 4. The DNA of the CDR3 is TGTGCCACCAGCAGCGGGACAGGGGCGTCCGGGGAGCTGTTTTTT. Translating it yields CATSSGTGASGELFF.

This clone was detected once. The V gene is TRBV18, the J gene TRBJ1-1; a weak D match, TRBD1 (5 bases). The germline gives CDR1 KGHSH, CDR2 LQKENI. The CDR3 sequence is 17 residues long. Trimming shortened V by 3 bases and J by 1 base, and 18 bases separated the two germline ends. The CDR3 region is CASSPPGWVGPNTEAFF. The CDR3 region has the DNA TGTGCCAGCTCACCCCCAGGGTGGGTCGGTCCGAACACTGAAGCTTTCTTT.

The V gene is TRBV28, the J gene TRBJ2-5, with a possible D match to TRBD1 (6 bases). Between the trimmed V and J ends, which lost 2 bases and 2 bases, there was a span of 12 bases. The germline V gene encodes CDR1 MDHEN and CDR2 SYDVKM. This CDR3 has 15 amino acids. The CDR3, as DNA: TGTGCCAGCAGTTTACAGCAGGGGCAACAAGAGACCCAGTACTTC. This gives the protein CASSLQQGQQETQYF.

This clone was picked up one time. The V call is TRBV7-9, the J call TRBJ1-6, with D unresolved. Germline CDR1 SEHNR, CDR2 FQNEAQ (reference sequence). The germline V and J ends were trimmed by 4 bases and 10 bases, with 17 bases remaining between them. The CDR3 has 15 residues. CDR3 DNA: TGTGCCAGCAGCTCCCCCCGCAAGTCGGGGTCACCCCTCCACTTT. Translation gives CASSSPRKSGSPLHF.

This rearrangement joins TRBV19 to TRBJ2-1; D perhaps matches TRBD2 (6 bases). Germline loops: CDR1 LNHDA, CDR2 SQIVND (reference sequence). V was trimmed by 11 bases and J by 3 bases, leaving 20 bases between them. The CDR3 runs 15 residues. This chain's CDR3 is CAARSGAAGYNEQFF. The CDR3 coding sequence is TGTGCCGCCCGCTCCGGGGCAGCGGGCTACAATGAGCAGTTCTTC.

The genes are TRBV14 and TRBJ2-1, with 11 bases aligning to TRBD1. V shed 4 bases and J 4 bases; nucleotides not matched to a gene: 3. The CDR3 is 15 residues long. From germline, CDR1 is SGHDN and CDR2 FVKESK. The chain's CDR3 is CASSRGQGAYNEQFF. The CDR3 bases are TGTGCCAGCAGCCGAGGACAGGGGGCATACAATGAGCAGTTCTTC.

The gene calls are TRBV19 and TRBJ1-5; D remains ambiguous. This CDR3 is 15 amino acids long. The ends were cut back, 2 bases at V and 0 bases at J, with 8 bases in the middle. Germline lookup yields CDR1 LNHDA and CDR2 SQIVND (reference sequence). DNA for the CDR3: TGTGCCAGTAGTATATGGCAGAATAGCAATCAGCCCCAGCATTTT. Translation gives CASSIWQNSNQPQHF.

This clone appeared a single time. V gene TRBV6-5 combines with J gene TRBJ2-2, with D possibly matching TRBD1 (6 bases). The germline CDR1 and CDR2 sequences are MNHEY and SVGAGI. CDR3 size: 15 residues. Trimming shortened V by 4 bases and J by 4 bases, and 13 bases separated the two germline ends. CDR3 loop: CASSSRDIGTGELFF. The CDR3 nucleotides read TGTGCCAGCAGTTCCCGGGACATTGGCACCGGGGAGCTGTTTTTT.

The CDR3 is CASSSGLAGSLRETQYF. The DNA of the CDR3 is TGCGCCAGCAGCTCGGGACTAGCGGGTTCACTTAGGGAGACCCAGTACTTC. V and J are TRBV5-1 and TRBJ2-5; the match to TRBD2 covers 12 bases. The CDR3 is 17 residues long. V gave up 3 bases and J gave up 5 bases; unmatched junction bases: 11. Germline V lookup: CDR1 SGHRS, CDR2 YFSETQ.

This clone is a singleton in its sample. CDR3 DNA sequence: TGTGCCAGCAGTGACACAGGGGAACGATCCTACAATGAGCAGTTCTTC. Its translation: CASSDTGERSYNEQFF. The genes are TRBV25-1 and TRBJ2-1; 7 positions agree with TRBD1. This CDR3 comprises 16 residues. Per the germline V gene, CDR1 is MGHDK and CDR2 is SYGVNS. J gave up 1 base and V 3 bases, and 6 bases lay outside the gene matches.

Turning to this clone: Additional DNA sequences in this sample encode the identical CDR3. The CDR3 here is CASSLTTGSNQPQHF. For the CDR3, the DNA is TGCGCCAGCAGCTTGACGACAGGTAGCAATCAGCCCCAGCATTTT. The genes are TRBV5-1 and TRBJ1-5; maybe TRBD1 (6 bases). Germline lookup yields CDR1 SGHRS and CDR2 YFSETQ. There are 15 residues in the CDR3. The V and J ends lost 1 base and 0 bases respectively, with 8 bases between them.

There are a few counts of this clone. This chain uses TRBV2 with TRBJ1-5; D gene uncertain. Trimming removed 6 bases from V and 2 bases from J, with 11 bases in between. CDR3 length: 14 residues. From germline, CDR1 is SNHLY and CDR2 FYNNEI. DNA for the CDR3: TGTGCCAGCAGCGCCGGGTGGGGCAATCAGCCCCAGCATTTT. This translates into CASSAGWGNQPQHF.

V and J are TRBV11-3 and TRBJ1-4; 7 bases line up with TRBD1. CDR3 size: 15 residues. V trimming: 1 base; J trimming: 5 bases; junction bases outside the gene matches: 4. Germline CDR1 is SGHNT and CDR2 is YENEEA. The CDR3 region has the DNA TGTGCCAGCAGCTTAGGCGGGACAGAAAATGAAAAACTGTTTTTT. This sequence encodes CASSLGGTENEKLFF.

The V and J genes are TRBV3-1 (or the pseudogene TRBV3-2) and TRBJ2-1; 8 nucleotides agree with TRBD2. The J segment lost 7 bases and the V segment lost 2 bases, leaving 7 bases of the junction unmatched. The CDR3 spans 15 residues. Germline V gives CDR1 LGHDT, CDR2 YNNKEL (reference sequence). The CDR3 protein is CASSQSLAGLNEQFF. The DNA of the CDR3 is TGTGCCAGCAGCCAAAGTCTAGCGGGTTTAAATGAGCAGTTCTTC.

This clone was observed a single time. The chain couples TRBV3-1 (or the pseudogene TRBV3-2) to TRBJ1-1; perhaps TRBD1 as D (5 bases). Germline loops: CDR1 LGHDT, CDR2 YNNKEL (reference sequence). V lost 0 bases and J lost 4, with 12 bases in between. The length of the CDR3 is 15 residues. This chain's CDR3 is CASSQEEGGGTEAFF. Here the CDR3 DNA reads TGTGCCAGCAGCCAAGAGGAGGGCGGGGGCACTGAAGCTTTCTTT.

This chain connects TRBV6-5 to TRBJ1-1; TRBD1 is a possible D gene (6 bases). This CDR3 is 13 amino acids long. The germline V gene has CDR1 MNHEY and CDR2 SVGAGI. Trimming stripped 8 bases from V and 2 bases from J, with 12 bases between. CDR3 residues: CASAGDYNTEAFF. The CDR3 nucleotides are TGTGCCAGCGCAGGGGATTATAACACTGAAGCTTTCTTT.

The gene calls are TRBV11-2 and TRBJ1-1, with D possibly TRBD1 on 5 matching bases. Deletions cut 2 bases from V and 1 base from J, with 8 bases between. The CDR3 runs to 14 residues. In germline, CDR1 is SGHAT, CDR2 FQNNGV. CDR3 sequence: CASSLLGANTEAFF. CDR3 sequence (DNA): TGTGCCAGCAGCTTATTAGGGGCGAACACTGAAGCTTTCTTT.

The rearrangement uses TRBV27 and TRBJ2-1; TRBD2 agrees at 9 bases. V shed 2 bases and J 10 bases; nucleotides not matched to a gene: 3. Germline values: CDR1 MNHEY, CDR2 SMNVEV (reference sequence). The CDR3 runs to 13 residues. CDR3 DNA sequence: TGTGCCAGCAGTTTAGCTAGCGGGACCGAGCAGTTCTTC. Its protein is CASSLASGTEQFF.

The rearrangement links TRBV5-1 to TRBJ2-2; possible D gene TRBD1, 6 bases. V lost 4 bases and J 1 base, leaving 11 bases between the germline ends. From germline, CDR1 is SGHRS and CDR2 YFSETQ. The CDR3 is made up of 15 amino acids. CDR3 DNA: TGCGCCAGCAGCAGCACAGGGAAGAACACCGGGGAGCTGTTTTTT. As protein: CASSSTGKNTGELFF.

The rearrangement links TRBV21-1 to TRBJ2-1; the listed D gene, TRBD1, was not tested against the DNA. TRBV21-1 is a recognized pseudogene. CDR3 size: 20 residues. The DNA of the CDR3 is TGTGCCAGCAGCAAACGGGAAAGTCCCTCAGACAGGGGGATATACAATGAGCAGTTCTTC. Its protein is CASSKRESPSDRGIYNEQFF.

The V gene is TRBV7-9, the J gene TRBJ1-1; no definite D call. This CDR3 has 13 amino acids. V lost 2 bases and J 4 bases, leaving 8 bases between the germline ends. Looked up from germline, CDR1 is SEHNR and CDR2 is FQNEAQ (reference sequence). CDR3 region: CASSLMRSTEAFF. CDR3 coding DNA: TGTGCCAGCAGCTTAATGAGGTCCACTGAAGCTTTCTTT.

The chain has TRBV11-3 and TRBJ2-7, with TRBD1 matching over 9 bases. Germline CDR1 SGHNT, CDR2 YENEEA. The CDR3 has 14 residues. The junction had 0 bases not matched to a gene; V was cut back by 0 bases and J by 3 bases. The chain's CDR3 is CASSLEGQGYEQYF. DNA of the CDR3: TGTGCCAGCAGCTTAGAGGGACAGGGCTACGAGCAGTACTTC.

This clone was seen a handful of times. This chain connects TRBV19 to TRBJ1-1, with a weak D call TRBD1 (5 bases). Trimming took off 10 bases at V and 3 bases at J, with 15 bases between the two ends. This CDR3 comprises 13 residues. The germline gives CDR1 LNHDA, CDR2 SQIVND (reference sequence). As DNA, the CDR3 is TGTGCCACCTCAGGGTTTTTACACACTGAAGCTTTCTTT. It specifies CATSGFLHTEAFF.

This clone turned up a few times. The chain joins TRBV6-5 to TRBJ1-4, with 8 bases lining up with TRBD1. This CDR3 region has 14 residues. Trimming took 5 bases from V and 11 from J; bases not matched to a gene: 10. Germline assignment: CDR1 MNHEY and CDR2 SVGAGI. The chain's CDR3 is CASSPDRGLGKLFF. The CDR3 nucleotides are TGTGCCAGCAGTCCCGACAGGGGTCTCGGGAAACTGTTTTTT.

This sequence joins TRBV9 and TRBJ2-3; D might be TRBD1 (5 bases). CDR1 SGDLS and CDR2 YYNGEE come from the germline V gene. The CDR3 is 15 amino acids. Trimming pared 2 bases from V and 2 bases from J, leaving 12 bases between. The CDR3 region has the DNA TGTGCCAGCAGCGTTGAAGGGGCGGACACAGATACGCAGTATTTT. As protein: CASSVEGADTDTQYF.

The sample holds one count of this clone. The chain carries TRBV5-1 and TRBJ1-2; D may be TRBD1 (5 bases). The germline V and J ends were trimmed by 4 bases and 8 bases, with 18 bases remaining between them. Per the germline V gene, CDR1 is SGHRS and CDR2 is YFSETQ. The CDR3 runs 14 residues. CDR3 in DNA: TGCGCCAGCAGCGATGGGCAGGGATTACGAGGCTACACCTTC. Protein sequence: CASSDGQGLRGYTF.

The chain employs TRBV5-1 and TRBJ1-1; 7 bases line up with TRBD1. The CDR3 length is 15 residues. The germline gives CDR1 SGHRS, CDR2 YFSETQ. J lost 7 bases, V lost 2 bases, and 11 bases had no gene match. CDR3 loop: CASSFRGQDSGEAFF. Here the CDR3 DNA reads TGCGCCAGCAGCTTCCGAGGACAGGACAGTGGTGAAGCTTTCTTT.

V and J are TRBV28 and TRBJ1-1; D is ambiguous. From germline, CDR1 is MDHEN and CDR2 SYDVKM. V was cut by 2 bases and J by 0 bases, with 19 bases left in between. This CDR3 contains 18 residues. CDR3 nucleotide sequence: TGTGCCAGCAGTTTAAGCGGCAGTATTATCCAACTGAACACTGAAGCTTTCTTT. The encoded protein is CASSLSGSIIQLNTEAFF.

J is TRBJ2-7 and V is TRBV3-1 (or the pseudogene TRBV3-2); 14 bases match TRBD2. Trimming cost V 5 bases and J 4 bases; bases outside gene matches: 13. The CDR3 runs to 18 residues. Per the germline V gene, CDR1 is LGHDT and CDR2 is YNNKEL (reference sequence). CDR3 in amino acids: CASSGRTGTSGRRYEQYF. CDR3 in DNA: TGTGCCAGCAGCGGACGGACCGGGACTAGCGGGAGAAGATACGAGCAGTACTTC.

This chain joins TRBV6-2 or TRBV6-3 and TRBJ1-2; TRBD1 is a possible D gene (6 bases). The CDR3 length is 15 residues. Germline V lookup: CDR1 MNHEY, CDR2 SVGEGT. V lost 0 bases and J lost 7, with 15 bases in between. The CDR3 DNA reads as TGTGCCAGCAGTTACTCCCTCGAACAGGGCAGTGGCTACACCTTC. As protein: CASSYSLEQGSGYTF.

The DNA of the CDR3 is TGCGCCAGCAGCTTGGTTGGCCCCTTCTCTGGAAACACCATATATTTT. Protein product: CASSLVGPFSGNTIYF. The rearrangement uses TRBV5-1 and TRBJ1-3; D is unclear. Trimming removed 0 bases at V and 0 bases at J, with 10 bases between. Germline CDR1 SGHRS, CDR2 YFSETQ. This CDR3 has 16 residues. Full variable domain (missing parts from reference TRBV5-1 and TRBJ1-3): KAGVTQTPRYLIKTRGQQVTLSCSPISGHRSVSWYQQTPGQGLQFLFEYFSETQRNKGNFPGRFSGRQFSNSRSEMNVSTLELGDSALYLCASSLVGPFSGNTIYFGEGSWLTVV.